The sequence of this T cell receptor (beta chain) was determined in a study of vaccination effects on CD4 cells after COVID-19. Across the whole study: Before sequencing, viral peptide pools were used by the ViraFEST assay to expand antigen-specific CD4+ T cells.

As for this clone: The antigen remains unidentified.

Following 10 days of culture, CD4+ T cells were isolated. It was two doses of either the BNT162b2 or mRNA-1273 vaccine that participants received. According to the study, vaccine recipients showed no prior SARS-CoV-2 infection and negative nucleocapsid antibodies. Here immunoSEQ multiplex PCR was the method, and the copy in TCRdb shows in-frame clones only, minus some. The sample carries about 8,900 clones, around four fifths recorded once. This CDR3 is built from 16 residues. With V trimmed by 2 bases and J by 0 bases, 4 bases remained unmatched. CDR1 and CDR2 (germline): SGDLS, YYNGEE. V usage is TRBV9 and J usage is TRBJ1-3; 8 bases are shared with TRBD1. The sample here was CD4+ T cells from PBMCs cultured without peptide, taken after COVID-19 vaccination. This TCR derives from a human donor who received a COVID-19 vaccine. The CDR3 sequence is CASSVRDRYSGNTIYF. In nucleotides, the CDR3 is TGTGCCAGCAGCGTTCGGGACAGGTACTCTGGAAACACCATATATTTT.